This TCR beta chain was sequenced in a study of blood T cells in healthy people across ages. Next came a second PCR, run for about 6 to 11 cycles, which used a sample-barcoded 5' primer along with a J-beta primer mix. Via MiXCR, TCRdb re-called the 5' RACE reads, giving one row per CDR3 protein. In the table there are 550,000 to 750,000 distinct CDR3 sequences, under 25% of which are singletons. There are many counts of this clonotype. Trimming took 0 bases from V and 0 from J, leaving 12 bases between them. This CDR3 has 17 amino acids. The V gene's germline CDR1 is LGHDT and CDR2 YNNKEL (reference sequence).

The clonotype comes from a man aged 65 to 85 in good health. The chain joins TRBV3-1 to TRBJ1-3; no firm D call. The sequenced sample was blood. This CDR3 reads CASSQDSLVLSGNTIYF. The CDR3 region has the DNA TGTGCCAGCAGCCAAGATTCGTTGGTTCTCTCTGGAAACACCATATATTTT.